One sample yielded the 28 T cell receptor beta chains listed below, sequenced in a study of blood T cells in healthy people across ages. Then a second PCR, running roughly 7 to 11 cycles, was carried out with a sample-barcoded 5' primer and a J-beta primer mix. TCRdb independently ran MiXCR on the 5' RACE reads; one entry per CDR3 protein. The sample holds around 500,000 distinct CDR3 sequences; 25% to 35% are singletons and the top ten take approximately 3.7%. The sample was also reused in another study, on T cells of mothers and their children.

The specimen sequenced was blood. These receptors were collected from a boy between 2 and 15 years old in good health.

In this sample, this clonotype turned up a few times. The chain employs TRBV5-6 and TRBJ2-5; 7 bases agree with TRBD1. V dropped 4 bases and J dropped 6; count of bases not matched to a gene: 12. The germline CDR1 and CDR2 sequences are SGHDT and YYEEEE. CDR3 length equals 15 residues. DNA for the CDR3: TGTGCCAGCAGCAGCGACAGGGTGCCGGGAAAGACCCAGTACTTC. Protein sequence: CASSSDRVPGKTQYF.

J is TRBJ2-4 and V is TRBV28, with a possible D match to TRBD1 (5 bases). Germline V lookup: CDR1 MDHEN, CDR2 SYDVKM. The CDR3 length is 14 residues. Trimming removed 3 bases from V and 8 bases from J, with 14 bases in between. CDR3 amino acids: CASSFVRTRDIQYF. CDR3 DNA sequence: TGTGCCAGCAGTTTTGTCAGGACCAGGGACATTCAGTACTTC.

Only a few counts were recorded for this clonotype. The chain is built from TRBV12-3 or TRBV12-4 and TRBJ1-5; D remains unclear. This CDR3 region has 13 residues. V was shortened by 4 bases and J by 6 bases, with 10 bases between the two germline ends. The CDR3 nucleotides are TGTGCCAGCAGTTCCCCTCCCGGTCAGCCCCAGCATTTT. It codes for CASSSPPGQPQHF.

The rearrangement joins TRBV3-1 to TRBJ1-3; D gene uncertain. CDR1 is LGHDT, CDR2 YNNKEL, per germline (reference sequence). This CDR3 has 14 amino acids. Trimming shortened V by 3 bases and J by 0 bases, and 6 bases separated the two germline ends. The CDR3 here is CASSQRDSGNTIYF. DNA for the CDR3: TGTGCCAGCAGCCAGAGAGACTCTGGAAACACCATATATTTT.

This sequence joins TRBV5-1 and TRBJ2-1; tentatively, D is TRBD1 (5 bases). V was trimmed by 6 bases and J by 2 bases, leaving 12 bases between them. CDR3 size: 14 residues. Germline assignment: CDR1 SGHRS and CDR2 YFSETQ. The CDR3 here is CASTDTLTYNEQFF. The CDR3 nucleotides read TGCGCCAGCACGGACACTTTAACCTACAATGAGCAGTTCTTC. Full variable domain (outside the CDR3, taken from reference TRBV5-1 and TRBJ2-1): KAGVTQTPRYLIKTRGQQVTLSCSPISGHRSVSWYQQTPGQGLQFLFEYFSETQRNKGNFPGRFSGRQFSNSRSEMNVSTLELGDSALYLCASTDTLTYNEQFFGPGTRLTVL.

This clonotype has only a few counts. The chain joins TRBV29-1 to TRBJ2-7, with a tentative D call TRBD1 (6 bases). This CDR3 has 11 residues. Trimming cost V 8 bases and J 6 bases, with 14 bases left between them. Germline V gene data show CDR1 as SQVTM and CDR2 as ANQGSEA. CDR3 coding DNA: TGCAGCCCCGGGCAGGGGCCCGAGCAGTACTTC. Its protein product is CSPGQGPEQYF.

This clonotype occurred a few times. The CDR3 is CASSFGYQETQYF. CDR3 DNA: TGTGCCAGCAGTTTCGGTTACCAAGAGACCCAGTACTTC. V is TRBV12-3 or TRBV12-4 and J is TRBJ2-5; D unresolved. V was cut by 3 bases and J by 0 bases, with 5 bases left in between. The CDR3 consists of 13 residues.

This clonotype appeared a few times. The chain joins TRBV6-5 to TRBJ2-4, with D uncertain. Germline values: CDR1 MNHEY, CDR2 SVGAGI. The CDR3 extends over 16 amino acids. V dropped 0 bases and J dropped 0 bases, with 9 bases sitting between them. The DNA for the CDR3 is TGTGCCAGCAGTTACTCGGCGGAGCTAGCCAAAAACATTCAGTACTTC. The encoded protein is CASSYSAELAKNIQYF.

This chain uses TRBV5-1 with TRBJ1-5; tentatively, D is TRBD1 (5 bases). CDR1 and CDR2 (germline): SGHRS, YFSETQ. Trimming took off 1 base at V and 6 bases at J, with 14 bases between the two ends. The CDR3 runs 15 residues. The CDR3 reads CASSLWGERSQPQHF. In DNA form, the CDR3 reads TGCGCCAGCAGCTTGTGGGGGGAAAGGAGTCAGCCCCAGCATTTT.

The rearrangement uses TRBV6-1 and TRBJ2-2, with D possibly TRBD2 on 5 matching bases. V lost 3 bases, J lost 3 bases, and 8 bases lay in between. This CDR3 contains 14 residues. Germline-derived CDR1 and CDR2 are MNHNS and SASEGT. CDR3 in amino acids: CASSEAGDTGELFF. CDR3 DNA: TGTGCCAGCAGTGAGGCCGGGGACACCGGGGAGCTGTTTTTT.

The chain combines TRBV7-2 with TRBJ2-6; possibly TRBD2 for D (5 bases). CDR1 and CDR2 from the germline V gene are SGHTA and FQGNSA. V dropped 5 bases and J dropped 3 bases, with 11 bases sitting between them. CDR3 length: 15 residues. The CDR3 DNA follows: TGTGCCAGCAGCCGTGGAGGTGGTGGGGCCAACGTCCTGACTTTC. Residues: CASSRGGGGANVLTF.

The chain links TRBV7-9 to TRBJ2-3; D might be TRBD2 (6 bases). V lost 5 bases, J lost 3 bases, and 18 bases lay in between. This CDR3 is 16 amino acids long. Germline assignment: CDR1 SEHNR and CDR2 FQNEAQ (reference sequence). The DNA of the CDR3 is TGTGCCAGCAGCCCGCGGGGATCCAGGGAGACAGATACGCAGTATTTT. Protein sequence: CASSPRGSRETDTQYF. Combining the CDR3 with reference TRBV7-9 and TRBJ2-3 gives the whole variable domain DTGVSQNPRHKITKRGQNVTFRCDPISEHNRLYWYRQTLGQGPEFLTYFQNEAQLEKSRLLSDRFSAERPKGSFSTLEIQRTEQGDSAMYLCASSPRGSRETDTQYFGPGTRLTVL.

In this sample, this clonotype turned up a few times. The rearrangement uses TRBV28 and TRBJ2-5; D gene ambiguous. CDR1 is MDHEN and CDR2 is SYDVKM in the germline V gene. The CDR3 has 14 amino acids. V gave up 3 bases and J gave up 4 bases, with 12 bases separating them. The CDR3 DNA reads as TGTGCCAGCAGTTTCTTACAGACTCGAGAGACCCAGTACTTC. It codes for CASSFLQTRETQYF.

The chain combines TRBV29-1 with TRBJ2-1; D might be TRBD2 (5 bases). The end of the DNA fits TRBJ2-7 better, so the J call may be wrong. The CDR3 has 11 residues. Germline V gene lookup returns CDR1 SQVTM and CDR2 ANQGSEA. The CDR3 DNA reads TGCAGCGCCGGGGAGTACTACGAGCAGTACTTC. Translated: CSAGEYYEQYF.

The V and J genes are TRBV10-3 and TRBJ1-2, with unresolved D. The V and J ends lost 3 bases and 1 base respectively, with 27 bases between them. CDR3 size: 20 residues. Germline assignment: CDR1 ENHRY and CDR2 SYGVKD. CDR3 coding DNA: TGTGCCATCAGTGACAGCCCTCCCGGCATGCACTTATCTCGTAACTATGGCTACACCTTC. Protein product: CAISDSPPGMHLSRNYGYTF.

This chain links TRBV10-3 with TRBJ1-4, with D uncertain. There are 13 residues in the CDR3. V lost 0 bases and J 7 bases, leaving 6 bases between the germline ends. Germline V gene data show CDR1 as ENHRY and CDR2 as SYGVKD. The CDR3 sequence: CAISESEGEKLFF. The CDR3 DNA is TGTGCCATCAGTGAGTCGGAGGGTGAAAAACTGTTTTTT.

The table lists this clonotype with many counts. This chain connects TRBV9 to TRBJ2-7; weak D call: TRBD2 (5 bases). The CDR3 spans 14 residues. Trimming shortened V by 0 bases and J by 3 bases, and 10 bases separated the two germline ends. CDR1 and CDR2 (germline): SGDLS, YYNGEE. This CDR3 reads CASSVGPGDYEQYF. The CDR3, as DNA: TGTGCCAGCAGCGTAGGCCCCGGGGACTACGAGCAGTACTTC.

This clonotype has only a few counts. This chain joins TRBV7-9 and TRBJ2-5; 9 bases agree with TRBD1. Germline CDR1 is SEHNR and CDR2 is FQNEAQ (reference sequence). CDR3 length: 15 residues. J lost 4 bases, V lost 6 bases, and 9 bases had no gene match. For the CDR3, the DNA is TGTGCCAGCAGTCACGGACAGGGGCGGAGAGAGACCCAGTACTTC. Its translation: CASSHGQGRRETQYF.

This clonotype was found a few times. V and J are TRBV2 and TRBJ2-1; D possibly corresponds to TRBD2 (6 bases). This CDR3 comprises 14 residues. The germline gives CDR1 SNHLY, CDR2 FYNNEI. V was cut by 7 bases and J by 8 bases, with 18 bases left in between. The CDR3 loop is CASNRPIRRDEQFF. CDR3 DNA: TGTGCCAGCAATCGCCCGATAAGGAGGGATGAGCAGTTCTTC.

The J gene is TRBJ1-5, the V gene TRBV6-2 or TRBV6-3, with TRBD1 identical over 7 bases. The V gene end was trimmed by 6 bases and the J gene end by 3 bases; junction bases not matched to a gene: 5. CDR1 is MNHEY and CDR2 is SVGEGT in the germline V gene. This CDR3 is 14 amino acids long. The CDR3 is CASRPGGTNQPQHF. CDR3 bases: TGTGCCAGCAGACCAGGGGGGACCAATCAGCCCCAGCATTTT.

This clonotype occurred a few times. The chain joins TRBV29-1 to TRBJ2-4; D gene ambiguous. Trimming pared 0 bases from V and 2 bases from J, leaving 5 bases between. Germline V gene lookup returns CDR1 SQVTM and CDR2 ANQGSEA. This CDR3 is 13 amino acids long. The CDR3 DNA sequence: TGCAGCGTTGAAGATGGGTCCAAAAACATTCAGTACTTC. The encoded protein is CSVEDGSKNIQYF.

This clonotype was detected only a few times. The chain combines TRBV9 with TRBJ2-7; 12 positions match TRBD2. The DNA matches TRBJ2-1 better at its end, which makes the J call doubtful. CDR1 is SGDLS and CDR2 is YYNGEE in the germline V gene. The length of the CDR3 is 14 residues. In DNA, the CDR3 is TGTGCCAGCAGCCCTAGCGGGGGGGCCAATGAGCAGTTCTTC. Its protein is CASSPSGGANEQFF.

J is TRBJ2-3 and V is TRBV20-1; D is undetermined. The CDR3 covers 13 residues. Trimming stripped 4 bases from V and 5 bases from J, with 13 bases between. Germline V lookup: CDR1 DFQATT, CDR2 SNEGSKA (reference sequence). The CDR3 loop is CSAKWVSEDTQYF. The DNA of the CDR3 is TGCAGTGCTAAATGGGTTTCTGAAGATACGCAGTATTTT.

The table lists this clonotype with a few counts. CDR3 coding DNA: TGTGCCAGTAGTATAGTTGGGTTATCGGACACTGAAGCTTTCTTT. The encoded protein is CASSIVGLSDTEAFF. The V gene is TRBV19, the J gene TRBJ1-1; no reliable D call. V lost 1 base and J lost 3, with 12 bases in between. CDR1 is LNHDA and CDR2 is SQIVND in the germline V gene (reference sequence). This CDR3 is 15 amino acids long.

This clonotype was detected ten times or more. This CDR3 reads CSVDMASGQETQYF. The CDR3 DNA reads TGCAGCGTTGATATGGCTAGCGGACAAGAGACCCAGTACTTC. The chain carries TRBV29-1 and TRBJ2-5; 7 bases agree with TRBD2. Germline V gene data show CDR1 as SQVTM and CDR2 as ANQGSEA. The CDR3 contains 14 residues. After removal of 3 bases from V and 2 bases from J, the junction contained 6 bases not matched to a gene.

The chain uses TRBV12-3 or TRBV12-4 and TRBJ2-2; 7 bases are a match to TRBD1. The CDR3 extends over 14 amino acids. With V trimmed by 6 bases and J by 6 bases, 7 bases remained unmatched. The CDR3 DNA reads TGTGCCAGCAGGGGGGACAGTAGGGCCGGGGAGCTGTTTTTT. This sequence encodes CASRGDSRAGELFF.

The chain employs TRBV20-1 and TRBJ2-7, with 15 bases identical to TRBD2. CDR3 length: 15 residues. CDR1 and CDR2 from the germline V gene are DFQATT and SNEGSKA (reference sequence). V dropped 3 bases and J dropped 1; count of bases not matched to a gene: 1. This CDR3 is CSARGTSGRSYEQYF. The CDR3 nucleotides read TGCAGTGCTAGGGGGACTAGCGGGAGGTCCTACGAGCAGTACTTC.

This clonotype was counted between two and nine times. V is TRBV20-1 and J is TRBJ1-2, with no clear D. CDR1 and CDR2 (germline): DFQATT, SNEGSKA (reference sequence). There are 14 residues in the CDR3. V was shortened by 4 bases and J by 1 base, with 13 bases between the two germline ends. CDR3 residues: CSATETRVNYGYTF. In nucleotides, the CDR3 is TGCAGTGCTACGGAAACGAGGGTTAACTATGGCTACACCTTC.